The clone carrying this T cell receptor (beta chain) appeared a single time. The data originate from a study of blood T cell repertoires in COVID-19. At the level of the study: COVID-19 samples from acute and convalescent phases originated in the United States, Italy and Spain. From T cells, B-cell-depleted T cells, or PBMCs came the material, which was cDNA or gDNA.

CDR1 is SEHNR, CDR2 FQNEAQ, per germline (reference sequence). This CDR3 is 13 amino acids long. Trimming at V came to 5 bases and at J to 6 bases, leaving 5 bases not matched to a gene. In the authors' workflow: How many nucleated cells were present was estimated from reference gene primer amplification. TCRdb's copy holds only in-frame clones and misses some; the assay was immunoSEQ multiplex PCR. The V and J calls and the clone size are those of that table, but D and trimming were determined from the DNA. This sample yields over 150,000 clones, of which roughly four fifths are seen a single time; approximately 6.9% belongs to the top ten.

The chain has TRBV7-9 and TRBJ1-1, with 8 bases matching TRBD1. The sequenced sample consisted of peripheral blood. The clonotype comes from a human donor with acute or convalescent COVID-19. The donor label of this sample is uncertain. CDR3 sequence reads: CASSTGGLAEAFF. The CDR3 DNA sequence: TGTGCCAGCAGCACAGGGGGTCTCGCTGAAGCTTTCTTT.